Sequencing of this T cell receptor beta chain was carried out in a study of T-cell reconstitution after alpha-beta-depleted transplantation in children. Germline V lookup: CDR1 LGHNA, CDR2 YNFKEQ. CDR3 length: 14 amino acids. The ends were cut back, 6 bases at V and 4 bases at J, with 15 bases in the middle. Construction of the TCRbeta library involved unique molecular identifiers. TCRdb called the PCR reads again in MiXCR, with one record for every CDR3 protein. The sample holds 500,000 or so distinct CDR3 sequences, 30% to 35% seen once. The chain joins TRBV4-2 to TRBJ2-5, with D possibly TRBD1 on 6 matching bases. Material: PBMCs from the stem cell graft donor, obtained from the stem cell graft. This TCR was recovered from a human donor who donated a stem cell graft to a child with aplastic anemia. The CDR3 DNA is TGTGCCAGCAGGGGGCAGGGGATGGGAGAGACCCAGTACTTC. Protein product: CASRGQGMGETQYF.